This T cell receptor (beta chain) was captured in a study of technical replicates of blood from a handful of donors. Deletions cut 3 bases from V and 0 bases from J, with 11 bases between. From germline, CDR1 is SGDLS and CDR2 YYNGEE. CDR3 length: 15 residues. Clones were sequenced by immunoSEQ multiplex PCR, and TCRdb holds only the in-frame ones, with some missing. The sample has 45,000 to 60,000 clones, 90% to 97% seen once; the top ten hold about 0.39%. The gene calls are TRBV9 and TRBJ2-3, with D possibly TRBD2 on 6 matching bases. The material sequenced was T cells isolated from PBMCs. The sequence was collected from a human donor in good health. CDR3: CASSGGLSSTDTQYF. The CDR3 DNA follows: TGTGCCAGCAGCGGGGGACTGTCGAGCACAGATACGCAGTATTTT.